By sample fraction, the clone carrying this TCR beta chain is medium-sized. Its antigen is as yet unknown. Template material for each sample was around 630 ng of bulk tumor genomic DNA. Spaced far apart, several biopsies were taken from each primary tumor during surgery. Their non-small cell lung cancer was newly diagnosed and untreated, and the patients underwent curative surgery. Each donor was a newly diagnosed non-small cell lung cancer patient undergoing surgery with curative intent. The data originate from a study of immune heterogeneity within non-small cell lung tumors. The wider study: Tumor histology was classified as squamous cell carcinoma in several cases, non-squamous carcinoma in about ten and not otherwise specified in 1.

Trimming took 5 bases from V and 2 from J, leaving 7 bases between them. The CDR3 extends over 14 amino acids. Germline-derived CDR1 and CDR2 are MNHNS and SASEGT. TCR beta CDR3 regions came from multiplex PCR with 32 forward V and 13 reverse J primers. TCRdb itself ran the multiplex PCR reads through MiXCR, one entry per CDR3 protein. The sample shows approximately 9,500 distinct CDR3 sequences, more than 20% of them seen only once. The study's findings and limits: Local T-cell clonality tracked local tumor mutational burden; the correlation was moderate but significant (R roughly 0.37). Both recurring identical dominant CDR3 beta clonotypes and site-unique high-frequency clones were observed across tumor sites within a patient.

The rearrangement links TRBV6-1 to TRBJ1-6; D remains ambiguous. The sequencing sample was made of lung tumor tissue. The receptor was derived from a woman aged 45 to 65 with non-small cell lung cancer. CDR3 region: CASSSGPYNSPLHF. CDR3 in DNA: TGTGCCAGCAGTAGTGGTCCCTATAATTCACCCCTCCACTTT.